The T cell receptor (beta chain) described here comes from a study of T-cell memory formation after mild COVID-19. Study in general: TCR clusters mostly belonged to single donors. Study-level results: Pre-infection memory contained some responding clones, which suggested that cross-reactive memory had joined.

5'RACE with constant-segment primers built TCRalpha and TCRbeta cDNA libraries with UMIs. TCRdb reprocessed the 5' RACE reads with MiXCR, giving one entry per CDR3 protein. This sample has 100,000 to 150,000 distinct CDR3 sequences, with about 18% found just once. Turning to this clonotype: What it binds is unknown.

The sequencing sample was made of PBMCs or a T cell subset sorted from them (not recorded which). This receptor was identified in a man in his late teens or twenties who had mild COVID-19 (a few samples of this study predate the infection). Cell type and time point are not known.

The DNA for the CDR3 is TGCGCCAGCAGACTAATGACAGGAACGAACACTGAAGCTTTCTTT. Translation: CASRLMTGTNTEAFF. The genes are TRBV5-1 and TRBJ1-1; D is possibly TRBD1 (6 bases). The CDR3 consists of 15 residues. V was cut by 5 bases and J by 1 base, with 15 bases left in between. The germline V gene has CDR1 SGHRS and CDR2 YFSETQ.